This paragraph reports one T cell receptor beta chain. Its antigen is unknown. The time point is: blood 2 weeks post-SBRT. Described treatment: 15 Gy SBRT to primary tumor, nephrectomy 4 weeks later. Blood was sampled at baseline, 2 weeks and 4 weeks after SBRT. The patient's renal cell carcinoma had clear cell pathology. The source of the sample is a study of radiation and T cells in renal cell carcinoma. Method: immunoSEQ multiplex PCR; TCRdb's copy keeps in-frame clones and lacks some. The repertoire holds more than 20,000 clones, with roughly 80% as singletons. Overall study findings and caveats: Without pretreatment biopsies, baseline tumor clonotype presence was undetermined. Top tumor clonotypes rose in blood 2 weeks post-radiation, then contracted.

The sample consisted of blood, taken from a patient whose treatment included radiotherapy and nephrectomy. This receptor was obtained from a man aged 55 to 70 with renal cell carcinoma.

CDR3 in DNA: TGTGCCAGCAGCTTAGTGGGACAGGGCTCCTACGAGCAGTACTTC. It encodes CASSLVGQGSYEQYF. V is TRBV7-2 and J is TRBJ2-7; 9 bases fit TRBD1. V gave up 1 base and J gave up 0 bases; unmatched junction bases: 1. CDR3 length equals 15 residues. Germline lookup yields CDR1 SGHTA and CDR2 FQGNSA.